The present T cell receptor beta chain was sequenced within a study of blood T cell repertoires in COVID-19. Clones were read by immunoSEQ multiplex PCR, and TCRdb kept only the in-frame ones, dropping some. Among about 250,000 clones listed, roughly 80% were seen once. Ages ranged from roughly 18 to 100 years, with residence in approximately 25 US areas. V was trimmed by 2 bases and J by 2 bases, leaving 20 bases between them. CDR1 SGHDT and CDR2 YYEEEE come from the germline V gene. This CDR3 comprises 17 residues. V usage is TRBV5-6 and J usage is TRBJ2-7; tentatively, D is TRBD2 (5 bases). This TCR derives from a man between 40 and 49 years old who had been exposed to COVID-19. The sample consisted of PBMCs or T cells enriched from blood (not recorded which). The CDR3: CASSFYSAVDPAYEQYF. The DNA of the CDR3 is TGTGCCAGCAGCTTCTATTCAGCGGTCGACCCCGCCTACGAGCAGTACTTC. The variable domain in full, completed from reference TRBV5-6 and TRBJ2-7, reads DAGVTQSPTHLIKTRGQQVTLRCSPKSGHDTVSWYQQALGQGPQFIFQYYEEEERQRGNFPDRFSGHQFPNYSSELNVNALLLGDSALYLCASSFYSAVDPAYEQYFGPGTRLTVT.